One and the same sample provided the 27 T cell receptor beta chains below, sequenced in a study of T cell changes during pregnancy in multiple sclerosis. This table comes from immunoSEQ multiplex PCR, and its TCRdb copy is limited to in-frame clones, with some not included. The data contain tens of thousands of clones, over 90% of them singletons. This specimen was CD4+ T cells from peripheral blood mononuclear cells, taken after pregnancy. The receptors stem from a female donor in good health, enrolled as a control in a pregnancy study.

The table lists this clone with a count of one. The chain has TRBV6-1 and TRBJ2-3; no clear D gene. The ends were cut back, 8 bases at V and 2 bases at J, with 11 bases in the middle. CDR3 length: 13 amino acids. Germline CDR1 and CDR2: MNHNS and SASEGT. DNA of the CDR3: TGTGCCAGCTTGTATACCTACACAGATACGCAGTATTTT. Amino acid sequence: CASLYTYTDTQYF.

The chain recombines TRBV29-1 with TRBJ2-2; 7 bases agree with TRBD1. V lost 0 bases, J lost 2 bases, and 6 bases stayed unmatched. The CDR3 is 16 amino acids. Germline-derived CDR1 and CDR2 are SQVTM and ANQGSEA. The CDR3 loop reads CSVEDYWTGNTGELFF. The DNA of the CDR3 is TGCAGCGTTGAAGACTACTGGACAGGCAACACCGGGGAGCTGTTTTTT.

This rearrangement joins TRBV7-2 to TRBJ2-5; perhaps TRBD1 as D (6 bases). Germline loops: CDR1 SGHTA, CDR2 FQGNSA. Trimming removed 5 bases at V and 2 bases at J, with 18 bases between. The CDR3 has 16 amino acids. In nucleotides, the CDR3 is TGTGCCAGCAGCCAAACGACAGGAATGGGGCAAGAGACCCAGTACTTC. This translates into CASSQTTGMGQETQYF.

The chain links TRBV7-9 to TRBJ2-1, with 8 nucleotides matching TRBD2. The CDR3 loop spans 14 amino acids. Germline V lookup: CDR1 SEHNR, CDR2 FQNEAQ (reference sequence). The junction had 9 bases not matched to a gene; V was cut back by 4 bases and J by 10 bases. CDR3 sequence: CASSSWTSSGEQFF. CDR3 bases: TGTGCCAGCAGCTCCTGGACTAGCTCGGGGGAGCAGTTCTTC.

J is TRBJ1-6 and V is TRBV6-4; tentative D call: TRBD1 (5 bases). The V end lost 2 bases, the J end lost 10 bases, and 15 bases lay between the germline ends. CDR3 size: 15 residues. The germline CDR1 and CDR2 sequences are MRHNA and SNTAGT. CDR3 DNA sequence: TGTGCCAGCAGTGACGCCCCAGGGTTTGGATCACCCCTCCACTTT. Its translation: CASSDAPGFGSPLHF.

J is TRBJ1-2 and V is TRBV7-9, with D maybe TRBD1 (5 bases). Looked up from germline, CDR1 is SEHNR and CDR2 is FQNEAQ (reference sequence). The CDR3 spans 12 residues. Trimming removed 3 bases from V and 8 bases from J, with 10 bases in between. DNA of the CDR3: TGTGCCAGCAGCTTTGAGGGACTCGGCTACACCTTC. Protein: CASSFEGLGYTF.

The chain couples TRBV7-9 to TRBJ2-6, with D tentatively TRBD1 (6 bases). V lost 4 bases and J lost 1, with 8 bases in between. Per germline, CDR1 SEHNR and CDR2 FQNEAQ (reference sequence). The CDR3 has 15 residues. CDR3 DNA: TGTGCCAGCAGCTCGGGACAATCTGGGGCCAACGTCCTGACTTTC. Its protein product is CASSSGQSGANVLTF.

This chain joins TRBV11-2 and TRBJ1-1, with 9 nucleotides matching TRBD1. Germline V lookup: CDR1 SGHAT, CDR2 FQNNGV. This CDR3 has 15 amino acids. J lost 5 bases, V lost 4 bases, and 8 bases had no gene match. CDR3 loop: CASSSRTGETTEAFF. The CDR3 nucleotides read TGTGCCAGCAGCTCCCGGACAGGGGAGACTACTGAAGCTTTCTTT. The full variable domain, rest sourced from reference TRBV11-2 and TRBJ1-1, is EAGVAQSPRYKIIEKRQSVAFWCNPISGHATLYWYQQILGQGPKLLIQFQNNGVVDDSQLPKDRFSAERLKGVDSTLKIQPAKLEDSAVYLCASSSRTGETTEAFFGQGTRLTVV.

The chain carries TRBV11-2 and TRBJ1-1; TRBD1 is a possible D gene (6 bases). V gave up 2 bases and J gave up 8 bases, with 15 bases separating them. CDR1 and CDR2 (germline): SGHAT, FQNNGV. This CDR3 has 14 residues. CDR3 amino acids: CASSLPLERGEAFF. In DNA, the CDR3 is TGTGCCAGCAGCTTACCCCTCGAGAGGGGGGAAGCTTTCTTT.

The rearrangement links TRBV2 to TRBJ1-4; 7 nucleotides agree with TRBD1. The CDR3 runs to 14 residues. V dropped 5 bases and J dropped 7; count of bases not matched to a gene: 7. In germline, CDR1 is SNHLY, CDR2 FYNNEI. The CDR3 sequence: CASSPGQVLEKLFF. CDR3 DNA: TGTGCCAGCAGTCCCGGACAGGTGCTTGAAAAACTGTTTTTT.

The J gene is TRBJ2-5, the V gene TRBV15; D possibly corresponds to TRBD2 (6 bases). CDR1 and CDR2 (germline): LNHNV, YYDKDF (reference sequence). The V end was cut by 1 base, the J end by 0 bases, with 12 bases between. The CDR3 has 16 residues. The CDR3 bases are TGTGCCACCAGCAGAGCGGGGGTAGGGTACCAAGAGACCCAGTACTTC. It codes for CATSRAGVGYQETQYF.

The J gene is TRBJ2-7, the V gene TRBV28; 7 bases are shared with TRBD2. CDR3 length: 14 amino acids. Germline trimming cut 6 bases from V and 2 bases from J; bases unmatched to any gene: 7. Germline CDR1 and CDR2: MDHEN and SYDVKM. The CDR3 here is CASSPRGRAYEQYF. The CDR3, as DNA: TGTGCCAGCAGCCCAAGAGGGAGGGCCTACGAGCAGTACTTC. The entire variable domain, with the rest obtained from reference TRBV28 and TRBJ2-7, is as follows: DVKVTQSSRYLVKRTGEKVFLECVQDMDHENMFWYRQDPGLGLRLIYFSYDVKMKEKGDIPEGYSVSREKKERFSLILESASTNQTSMYLCASSPRGRAYEQYFGPGTRLTVT.

This clone was recorded only once. The chain combines TRBV9 with TRBJ2-1, with no clear D. Germline CDR1 is SGDLS and CDR2 is YYNGEE. The CDR3 consists of 15 residues. The V end lost 0 bases, the J end lost 5 bases, and 12 bases lay between the germline ends. For the CDR3, the DNA is TGTGCCAGCAGCGTAGGAGGTTATTCCCACAATGAGCAGTTCTTC. Translation: CASSVGGYSHNEQFF.

The chain uses TRBV5-1 and TRBJ2-1; possible D gene TRBD2, 6 bases. Trimming cost V 0 bases and J 8 bases, with 21 bases left between them. This CDR3 comprises 17 residues. CDR1 and CDR2 from the germline V gene are SGHRS and YFSETQ. CDR3 sequence reads: CASSLESRGAFTDEQFF. The CDR3 DNA follows: TGCGCCAGCAGCTTGGAGTCGCGGGGCGCATTTACCGATGAGCAGTTCTTC.

The chain carries TRBV6-6 and TRBJ1-2; 8 nucleotides align to TRBD1. The CDR3 runs to 14 residues. Germline V gene lookup returns CDR1 MNHNY and CDR2 SVGAGI (reference sequence). V lost 2 bases to trimming and J lost 4 bases; unmatched junction nucleotides: 3. The CDR3 region has the DNA TGTGCCAGCAGTTACGGACAGGGCCTCTATGGCTACACCTTC. It encodes CASSYGQGLYGYTF.

The V call is TRBV28, the J call TRBJ1-5; TRBD1 matches at 8 bases. The trim removed 9 bases at V and 5 bases at J, leaving 9 bases unmatched. This CDR3 is built from 14 residues. Germline V gives CDR1 MDHEN, CDR2 SYDVKM. The CDR3 DNA reads TGTGCCAGTGGCCCAGGGGGCCCCCATCAGCCCCAGCATTTT. Translating gives CASGPGGPHQPQHF.

The chain is built from TRBV4-1 and TRBJ2-5, with 7 bases aligning to TRBD2. The trim removed 3 bases at V and 1 base at J, leaving 2 bases unmatched. The CDR3 length is 14 residues. In germline, CDR1 is MGHRA, CDR2 YSYEKL. CDR3 protein: CASSQGGSQETQYF. Here the CDR3 DNA reads TGCGCCAGCAGCCAGGGCGGGAGCCAAGAGACCCAGTACTTC.

V is TRBV5-1 and J is TRBJ2-1; 9 bases are a match to TRBD1. The V segment lost 3 bases and the J segment 8 bases; nucleotides outside the gene matches: 9. The germline CDR1 and CDR2 sequences are SGHRS and YFSETQ. This CDR3 spans 15 amino acids. The DNA of the CDR3 is TGCGCCAGCAGCTCCGGGACAGGGATTCGGGATGAGCAGTTCTTC. Its protein product is CASSSGTGIRDEQFF.

This chain uses TRBV5-1 with TRBJ2-2; 8 bases line up with TRBD2. This CDR3 comprises 14 residues. Germline loops: CDR1 SGHRS, CDR2 YFSETQ. The ends lost 2 bases at V and 7 bases at J; junction bases unmatched: 4. The CDR3 bases are TGCGCCAGCAGCTTATCCGGGACTAGCGGGGAGCTGTTTTTT. Residues: CASSLSGTSGELFF.

This chain connects TRBV15 to TRBJ1-2; the D gene is possibly TRBD1 (6 bases). V was pared by 3 bases and J by 3 bases, with 11 bases between. Germline V gene lookup returns CDR1 LNHNV and CDR2 YYDKDF (reference sequence). The length of the CDR3 is 14 residues. The CDR3 DNA reads TGTGCCACCAGCAGTGGAGGACAGCACTATGGCTACACCTTC. Residues: CATSSGGQHYGYTF.

The chain joins TRBV18 to TRBJ2-3; 8 bases map to TRBD2. Looked up from germline, CDR1 is KGHSH and CDR2 is LQKENI. Unmatched junction bases numbered 15, after V lost 2 bases and J lost 2 bases. The CDR3 sequence is 19 residues long. CDR3 coding DNA: TGTGCCAGCTCACCAAGCTTCAGTGGCGGGAGGACCGACACAGATACGCAGTATTTT. This translates into CASSPSFSGGRTDTDTQYF.

V usage is TRBV6-5 and J usage is TRBJ2-6, with D possibly TRBD2 on 5 matching bases. Germline-derived CDR1 and CDR2 are MNHEY and SVGAGI. V dropped 7 bases and J dropped 1 base, with 11 bases sitting between them. The CDR3 runs 15 residues. The DNA for the CDR3 is TGTGCCAGCAACCCCCGAGGGTCTGGGGCCAACGTCCTGACTTTC. Amino acids: CASNPRGSGANVLTF.

The chain combines TRBV6-1 with TRBJ1-5, with a weak D call TRBD1 (5 bases). This CDR3 is 14 amino acids long. The germline gives CDR1 MNHNS, CDR2 SASEGT. Trimming cost V 6 bases and J 3 bases, with 12 bases left between them. DNA for the CDR3: TGTGCCAGCAGGGCGGGGGTGCCCAATCAGCCCCAGCATTTT. It translates to CASRAGVPNQPQHF.

V usage is TRBV6-5 and J usage is TRBJ2-7, with 7 nucleotides matching TRBD1. CDR3 length: 13 residues. Germline CDR1 is MNHEY and CDR2 is SVGAGI. V gave up 6 bases and J gave up 5 bases; unmatched junction bases: 7. As DNA, the CDR3 is TGTGCCAGCAGCCGCAGACAGGGCCACGAGCAGTACTTC. Residues: CASSRRQGHEQYF.

Comment on this clone: Germline and junction disagree at one end, which may indicate a read error. The chain combines TRBV7-7 with TRBJ2-5, with 8 bases aligning to TRBD1. CDR3 length: 15 amino acids. The germline CDR1 and CDR2 sequences are SSHAT and FNYEAQ (reference sequence). CDR3 coding DNA: TGTGCTAGCAGCTTAAACAGGGGGAACCAAGAGACCCAGTACTTC. Protein: CASSLNRGNQETQYF.

This clone has only one observation. This chain uses TRBV10-3 with TRBJ1-5, with D possibly being TRBD1 (6 bases). This CDR3 contains 13 residues. V was pared by 4 bases and J by 5 bases, with 9 bases between. Germline V CDR1 and CDR2: ENHRY, SYGVKD. The CDR3 bases are TGTGCCATCAGTGCGGCAGGGGATCAGCCCCAGCATTTT. Its protein product is CAISAAGDQPQHF.

This chain links TRBV2 with TRBJ1-3; TRBD1 is a possible D gene (5 bases). Trimming shortened V by 8 bases and J by 0 bases, and 14 bases separated the two germline ends. Germline V gene lookup returns CDR1 SNHLY and CDR2 FYNNEI. The CDR3 is 15 residues long. The CDR3 nucleotides read TGTGCCAGCGGGGCCTACCGACGCTCTGGAAACACCATATATTTT. It is translated as CASGAYRRSGNTIYF.